This entry is about one T cell receptor beta chain. Its antigen is not yet known. No much larger clone is present one base from it, and per-base qualities are unavailable. These data belong to a study of control samples from healthy donors and cancer patients (dated by TCRdb to 2020 to 2022). The method behind the library was the immunoSEQ multiplex PCR assay. TCRdb obtained this table from immuneACCESS and retained in-frame rearrangements with V and J assigned. These tables miss some clones; where compared with another copy, unresolved V genes account for less than half of the shortfall, and the remainder is unexplained. For this sample there are about 160,000 clones; about 95% appear just once. The ten largest clones add up to 14% of the sample. The V end loses 6 bases and the J end loses 3 bases, and a stretch of 17 bases separates them. The germline V gene encodes CDR1 KGHSH and CDR2 LQKENI. The CDR3 goes from the cysteine to the phenylalanine over 15 residues. The entry retains the CDR3 DNA only, 45 bases that are in frame from base 1.

The sequenced sample consisted of PBMCs. The rearrangement combines TRBV18 with TRBJ1-1; D gene: possibly TRBD1, on 5 matching bases. This TCR came from a man aged 60-69 years with colorectal cancer. The CDR3 corresponds to CASSPLGAGDTEAFF. The DNA sequence is TGTGCCAGCTCGCCGTTAGGGGCCGGGGACACTGAAGCTTTCTTT.